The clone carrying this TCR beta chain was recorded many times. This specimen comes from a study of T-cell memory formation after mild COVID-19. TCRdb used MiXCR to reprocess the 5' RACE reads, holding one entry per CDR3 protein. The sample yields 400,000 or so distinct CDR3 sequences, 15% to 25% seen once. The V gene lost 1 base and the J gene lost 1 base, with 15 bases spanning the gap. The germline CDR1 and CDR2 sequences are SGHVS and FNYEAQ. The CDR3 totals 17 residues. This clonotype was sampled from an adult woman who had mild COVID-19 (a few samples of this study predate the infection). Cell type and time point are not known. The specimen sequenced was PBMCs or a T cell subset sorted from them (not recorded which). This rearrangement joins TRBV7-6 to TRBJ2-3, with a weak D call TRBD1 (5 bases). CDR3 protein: CASSLDGGALGTDTQYF. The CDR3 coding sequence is TGTGCCAGCAGCTTAGATGGTGGGGCTTTAGGCACAGATACGCAGTATTTT.